This TCR beta chain was sequenced in a study of CXCR3-negative and CXCR3-positive naive CD8 T cells. The study made its TRB cDNA libraries by 5' RACE, adding UMI labels. Using the 5' RACE reads, TCRdb records one entry per CDR3 protein without DNA. This sample's table has about 80,000 distinct CDR3 sequences. Germline assignment: CDR1 SGHRS and CDR2 YFSETQ. The CDR3 length is 14 residues. Source material: naive CXCR3- CD8+ T cells from blood. As to subset: CD45RO-CCR7+CD27+CD95- naive CD8+ T cells lacking CXCR3 (TNR3-). The clonotype was recovered from a human donor in good health. Some clones in this sample may be carry-over from other donors' samples. This sequence joins TRBV5-1 and TRBJ1-1. The CDR3 spells CASSLESANTEAFF.